The clone carrying this T cell receptor (beta chain) occurred a few times. The sample belongs to a study of Graves' ophthalmopathy and Graves' hyperthyroidism. The TCR beta CDR3 regions underwent amplification from RNA transcripts. The library came from an HTBI-primed first-round RT-PCR and a second-round multiplex PCR. TCRdb re-called the multiplex PCR reads with MiXCR, one entry per CDR3 protein. The repertoire holds a few hundred thousand distinct CDR3 sequences, with just under 40% as singletons. This CDR3 region has 15 residues. V lost 1 base and J 5 bases, leaving 12 bases between the germline ends. Looked up from germline, CDR1 is MDHEN and CDR2 is SYDVKM.

This TCR derives from an adult man with Graves' hyperthyroidism. The sequencing sample was made of peripheral blood or thyroid tissue (not recorded which). The gene calls are TRBV28 and TRBJ1-5; no clear D gene. CDR3 sequence reads: CASSLSPRGDQPQHF. The CDR3, as DNA: TGTGCCAGCAGTTTATCGCCGAGAGGCGATCAGCCCCAGCATTTT.